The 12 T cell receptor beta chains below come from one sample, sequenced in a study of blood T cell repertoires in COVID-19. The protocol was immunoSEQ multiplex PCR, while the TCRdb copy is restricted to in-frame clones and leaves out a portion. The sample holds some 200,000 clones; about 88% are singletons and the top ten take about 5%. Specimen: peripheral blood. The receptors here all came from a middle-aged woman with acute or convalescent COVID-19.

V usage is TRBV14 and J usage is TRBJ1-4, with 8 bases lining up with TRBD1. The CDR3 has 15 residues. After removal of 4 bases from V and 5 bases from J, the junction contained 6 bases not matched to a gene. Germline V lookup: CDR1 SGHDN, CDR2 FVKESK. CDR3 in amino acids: CASSPRTGKNEKLFF. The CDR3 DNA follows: TGTGCCAGCAGCCCTCGGACAGGGAAAAATGAAAAACTGTTTTTT.

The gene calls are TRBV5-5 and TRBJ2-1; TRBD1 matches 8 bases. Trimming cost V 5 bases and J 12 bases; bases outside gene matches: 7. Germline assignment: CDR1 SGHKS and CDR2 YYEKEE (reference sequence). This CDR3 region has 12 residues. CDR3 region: CASRFQGARQFF. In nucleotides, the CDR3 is TGTGCCAGCAGGTTCCAGGGGGCGCGGCAGTTCTTC.

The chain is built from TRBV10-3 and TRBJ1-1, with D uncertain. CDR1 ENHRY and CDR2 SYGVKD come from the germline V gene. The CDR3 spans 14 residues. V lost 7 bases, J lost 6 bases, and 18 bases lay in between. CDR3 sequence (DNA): TGTGCCATCAAATCTGAAATTCTAGGTCCTGAAGCTTTCTTT. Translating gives CAIKSEILGPEAFF.

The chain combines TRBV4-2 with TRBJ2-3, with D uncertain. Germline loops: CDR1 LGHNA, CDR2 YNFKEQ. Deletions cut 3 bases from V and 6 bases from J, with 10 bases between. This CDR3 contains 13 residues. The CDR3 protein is CASSHSLVDTQYF. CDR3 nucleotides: TGTGCCAGCAGCCATTCCCTCGTGGATACGCAGTATTTT.

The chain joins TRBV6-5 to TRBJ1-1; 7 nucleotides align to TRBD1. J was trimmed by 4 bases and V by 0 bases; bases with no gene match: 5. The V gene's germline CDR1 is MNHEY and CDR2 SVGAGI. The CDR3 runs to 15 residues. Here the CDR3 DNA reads TGTGCCAGCAGTTACTCGAAGGGGGCGGGCACTGAAGCTTTCTTT. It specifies CASSYSKGAGTEAFF.

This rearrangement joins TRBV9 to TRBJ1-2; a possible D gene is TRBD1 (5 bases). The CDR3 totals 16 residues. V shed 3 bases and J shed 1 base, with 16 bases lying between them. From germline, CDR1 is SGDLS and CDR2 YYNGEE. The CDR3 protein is CASSAPRSGGNYGYTF. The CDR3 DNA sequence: TGTGCCAGCAGCGCCCCGAGGTCCGGGGGTAACTATGGCTACACCTTC.

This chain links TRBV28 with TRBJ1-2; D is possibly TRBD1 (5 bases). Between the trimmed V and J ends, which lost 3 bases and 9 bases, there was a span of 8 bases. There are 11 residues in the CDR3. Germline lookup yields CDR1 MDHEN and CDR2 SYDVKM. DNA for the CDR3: TGTGCCAGCAGTTTGGGGCAGCGCTACACCTTC. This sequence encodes CASSLGQRYTF.

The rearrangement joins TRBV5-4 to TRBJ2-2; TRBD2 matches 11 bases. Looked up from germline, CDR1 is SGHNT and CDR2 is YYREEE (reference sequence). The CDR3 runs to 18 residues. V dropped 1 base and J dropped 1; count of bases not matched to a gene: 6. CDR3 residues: CASSLLGLAGGNTGELFF. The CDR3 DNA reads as TGTGCCAGCAGCTTGTTGGGGCTAGCGGGGGGGAACACCGGGGAGCTGTTTTTT. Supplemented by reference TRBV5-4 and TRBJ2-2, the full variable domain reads ETGVTQSPTHLIKTRGQQVTLRCSSQSGHNTVSWYQQALGQGPQFIFQYYREEENGRGNFPPRFSGLQFPNYSSELNVNALELDDSALYLCASSLLGLAGGNTGELFFGEGSRLTVL.

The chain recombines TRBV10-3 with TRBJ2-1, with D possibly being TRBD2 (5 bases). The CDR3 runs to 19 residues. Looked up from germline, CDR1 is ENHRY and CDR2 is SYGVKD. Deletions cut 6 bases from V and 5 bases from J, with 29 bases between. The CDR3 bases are TGTGCCATCAGCAAGAGAAGTGAGGGAGCCCTCAGAATCCACAATGAGCAGTTCTTC. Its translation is CAISKRSEGALRIHNEQFF.

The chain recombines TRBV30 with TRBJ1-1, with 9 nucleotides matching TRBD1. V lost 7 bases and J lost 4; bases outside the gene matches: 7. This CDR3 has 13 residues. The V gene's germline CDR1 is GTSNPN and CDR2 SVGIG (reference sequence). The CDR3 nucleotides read TGTGCCTTGAATAACAGGGGGCTCACTGAAGCTTTCTTT. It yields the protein CALNNRGLTEAFF.

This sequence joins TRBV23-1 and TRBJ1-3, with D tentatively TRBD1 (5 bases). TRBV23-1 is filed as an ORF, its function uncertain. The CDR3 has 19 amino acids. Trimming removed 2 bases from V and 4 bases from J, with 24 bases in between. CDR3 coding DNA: TGCGCCAGCAGTCAACCACTCCCCGTCCTCAGGGCCAGCGGAAACACCATATATTTT. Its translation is CASSQPLPVLRASGNTIYF.

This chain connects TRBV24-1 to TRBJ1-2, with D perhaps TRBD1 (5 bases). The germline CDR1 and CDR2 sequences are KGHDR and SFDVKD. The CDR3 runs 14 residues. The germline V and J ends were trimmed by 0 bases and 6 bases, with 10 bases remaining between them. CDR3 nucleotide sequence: TGTGCCACCAGTGATTTGAGCAGGGAGGATGGCTACACCTTC. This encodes CATSDLSREDGYTF.